This passage covers 4 T cell receptor beta chains from one sample sequenced in a study of beta chain features in type 1 diabetes. cDNA synthesis used the whole RNA isolate, giving expressed TCRB sequences. TCRdb keeps only in-frame clones here, not all; method: immunoSEQ multiplex PCR. The table has 330,000 or so clones, 15% to 20% seen once. The source material was naive CD4+ T cells from blood. The receptors were sampled from a young woman in good health.

The table lists this clone with a few counts. Germline and junction disagree at one end, which may indicate a read error. This sequence joins TRBV6-5 and TRBJ1-1; 7 bases align to TRBD1. CDR1 and CDR2 from the germline V gene are MNHEY and SVGAGI. The CDR3 is 15 amino acids. The CDR3 DNA reads as TGTGCCAGCAGTTTTACAGGGGCCGTGAACACTGAGGCTTTCTTT. As protein: CASSFTGAVNTEAFF.

The chain has TRBV11-2 and TRBJ2-2; no clear D. The CDR3 extends over 13 amino acids. Looked up from germline, CDR1 is SGHAT and CDR2 is FQNNGV. V lost 5 bases, J lost 1 base, and 5 bases lay in between. The DNA for the CDR3 is TGTGCCAGCAGCAACAAGAACACCGGGGAGCTGTTTTTT. Protein product: CASSNKNTGELFF. Full variable domain (rest looked up from reference TRBV11-2 and TRBJ2-2): EAGVAQSPRYKIIEKRQSVAFWCNPISGHATLYWYQQILGQGPKLLIQFQNNGVVDDSQLPKDRFSAERLKGVDSTLKIQPAKLEDSAVYLCASSNKNTGELFFGEGSRLTVL.

The rearrangement joins TRBV5-4 to TRBJ2-5; 9 bases match TRBD2. V was clipped by 0 bases and J by 5 bases; unmatched bases: 8. The CDR3 is 16 residues long. The germline CDR1 and CDR2 sequences are SGHNT and YYREEE (reference sequence). The CDR3 bases are TGTGCCAGCAGCTTGGGGTTGCGGGGGGGCGGGGAGACCCAGTACTTC. Translating it yields CASSLGLRGGGETQYF.

This clone was observed a few times. The V and J genes are TRBV5-4 and TRBJ2-2; D not resolved. The CDR3 covers 15 residues. Looked up from germline, CDR1 is SGHNT and CDR2 is YYREEE (reference sequence). Trimming took off 1 base at V and 1 base at J, with 8 bases between the two ends. The DNA for the CDR3 is TGTGCCAGCAGCTTGCGGCTAGAGAACACCGGGGAGCTGTTTTTT. Translation gives CASSLRLENTGELFF.